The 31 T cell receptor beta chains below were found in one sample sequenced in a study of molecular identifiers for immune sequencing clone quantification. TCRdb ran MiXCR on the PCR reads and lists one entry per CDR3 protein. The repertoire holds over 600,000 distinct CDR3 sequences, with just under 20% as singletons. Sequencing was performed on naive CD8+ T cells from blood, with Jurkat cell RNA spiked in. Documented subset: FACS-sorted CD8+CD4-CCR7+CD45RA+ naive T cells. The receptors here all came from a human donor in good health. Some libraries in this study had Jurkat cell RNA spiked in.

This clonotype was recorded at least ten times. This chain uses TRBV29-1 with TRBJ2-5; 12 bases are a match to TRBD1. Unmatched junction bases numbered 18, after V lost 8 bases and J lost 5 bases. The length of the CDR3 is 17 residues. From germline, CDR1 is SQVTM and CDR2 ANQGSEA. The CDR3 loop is CSPHLWDRGPRWETQYF. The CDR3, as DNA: TGCAGCCCCCACCTATGGGACAGGGGGCCTAGGTGGGAGACCCAGTACTTC.

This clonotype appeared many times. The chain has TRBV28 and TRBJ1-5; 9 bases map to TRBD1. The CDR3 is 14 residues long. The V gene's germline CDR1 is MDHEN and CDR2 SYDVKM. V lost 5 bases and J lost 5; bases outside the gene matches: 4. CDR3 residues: CASSGGTGHQPQHF. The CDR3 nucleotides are TGTGCCAGCAGTGGGGGGACAGGGCATCAGCCCCAGCATTTT.

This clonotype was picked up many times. The DNA for the CDR3 is TGTGCCAGCAGTCTACAAGGACGGTATGGCTACACCTTC. Protein: CASSLQGRYGYTF. The chain couples TRBV12-3 or TRBV12-4 to TRBJ1-2; D remains unclear. V dropped 5 bases and J dropped 5 bases, with 12 bases sitting between them. The length of the CDR3 is 13 residues.

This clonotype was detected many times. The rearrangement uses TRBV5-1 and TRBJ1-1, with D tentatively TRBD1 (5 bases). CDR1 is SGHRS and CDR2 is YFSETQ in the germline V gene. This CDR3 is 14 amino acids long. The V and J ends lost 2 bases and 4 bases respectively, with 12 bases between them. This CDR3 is CASSFQGGRTEAFF. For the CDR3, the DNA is TGCGCCAGCAGCTTTCAGGGAGGGCGCACTGAAGCTTTCTTT.

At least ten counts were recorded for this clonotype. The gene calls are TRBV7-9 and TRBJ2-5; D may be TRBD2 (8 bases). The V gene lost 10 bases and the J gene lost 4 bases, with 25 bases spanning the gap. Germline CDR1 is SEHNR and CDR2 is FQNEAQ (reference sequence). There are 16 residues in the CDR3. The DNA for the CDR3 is TGTGCCACAAATTACAGGGGACTAGGGACCGGAGAGACCCAGTACTTC. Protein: CATNYRGLGTGETQYF.

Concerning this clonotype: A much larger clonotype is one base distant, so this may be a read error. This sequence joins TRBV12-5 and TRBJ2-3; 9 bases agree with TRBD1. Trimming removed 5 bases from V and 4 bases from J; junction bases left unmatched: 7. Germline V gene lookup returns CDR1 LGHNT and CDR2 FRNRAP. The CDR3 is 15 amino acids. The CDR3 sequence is CASGAEQGAADTQYF. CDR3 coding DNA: TGTGCTAGTGGTGCGGAACAGGGGGCTGCAGATACGCAGTATTTT.

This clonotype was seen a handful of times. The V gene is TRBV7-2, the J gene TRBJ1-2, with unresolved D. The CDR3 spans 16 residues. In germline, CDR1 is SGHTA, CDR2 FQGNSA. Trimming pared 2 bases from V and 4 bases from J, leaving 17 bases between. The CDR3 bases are TGTGCCAGCAGCTTATCATCCCCGGTGTTGGGCTATGGCTACACCTTC. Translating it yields CASSLSSPVLGYGYTF. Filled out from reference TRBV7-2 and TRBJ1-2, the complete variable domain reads GAGVSQSPSNKVTEKGKDVELRCDPISGHTALYWYRQSLGQGLEFLIYFQGNSAPDKSGLPSDRFSAERTGGSVSTLTIQRTQQEDSAVYLCASSLSSPVLGYGYTFGSGTRLTVV.

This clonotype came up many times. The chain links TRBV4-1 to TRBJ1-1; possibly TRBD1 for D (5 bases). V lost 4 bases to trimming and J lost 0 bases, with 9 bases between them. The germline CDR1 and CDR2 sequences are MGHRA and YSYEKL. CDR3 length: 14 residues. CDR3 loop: CASSPQGMNTEAFF. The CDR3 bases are TGCGCCAGCAGCCCCCAGGGAATGAACACTGAAGCTTTCTTT.

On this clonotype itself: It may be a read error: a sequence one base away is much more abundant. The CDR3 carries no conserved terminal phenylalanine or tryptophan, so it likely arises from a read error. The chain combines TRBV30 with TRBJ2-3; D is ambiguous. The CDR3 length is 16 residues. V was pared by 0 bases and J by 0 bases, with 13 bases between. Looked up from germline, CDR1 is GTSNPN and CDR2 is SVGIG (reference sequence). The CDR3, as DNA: TGTGCCTGGAGTGTCGGCATCCTACCTAGCACAGATACGCAGTATCTT. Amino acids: CAWSVGILPSTDTQYL.

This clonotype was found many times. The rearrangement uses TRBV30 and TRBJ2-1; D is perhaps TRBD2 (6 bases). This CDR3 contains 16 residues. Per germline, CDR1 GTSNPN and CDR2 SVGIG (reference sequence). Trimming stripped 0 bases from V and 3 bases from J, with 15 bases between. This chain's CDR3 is CAWSVEGSSIYNEQFF. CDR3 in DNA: TGTGCCTGGAGTGTGGAGGGCTCCTCGATCTACAATGAGCAGTTCTTC.

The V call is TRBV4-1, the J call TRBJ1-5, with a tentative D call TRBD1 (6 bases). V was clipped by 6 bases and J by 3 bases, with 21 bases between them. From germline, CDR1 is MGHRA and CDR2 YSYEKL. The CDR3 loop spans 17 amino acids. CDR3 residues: CASRDWYEGGYNQPQHF. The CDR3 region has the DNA TGCGCCAGCAGAGATTGGTATGAGGGGGGTTACAATCAGCCCCAGCATTTT.

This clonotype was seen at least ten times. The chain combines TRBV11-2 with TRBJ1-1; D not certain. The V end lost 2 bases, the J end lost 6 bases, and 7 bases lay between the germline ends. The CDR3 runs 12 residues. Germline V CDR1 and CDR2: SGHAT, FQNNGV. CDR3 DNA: TGTGCCAGCAGCTTACTGGTGCCTGAAGCTTTCTTT. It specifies CASSLLVPEAFF.

CDR3: CASTLGTGYGYTF. In DNA form, the CDR3 reads TGTGCCAGCACCCTAGGGACAGGCTATGGCTACACCTTC. J is TRBJ1-2 and V is TRBV27; TRBD1 aligns across 8 bases. Losses at the gene ends were 7 bases for V and 4 bases for J; bases not matched to a gene: 5. CDR3 length equals 13 residues. Germline-derived CDR1 and CDR2 are MNHEY and SMNVEV (reference sequence).

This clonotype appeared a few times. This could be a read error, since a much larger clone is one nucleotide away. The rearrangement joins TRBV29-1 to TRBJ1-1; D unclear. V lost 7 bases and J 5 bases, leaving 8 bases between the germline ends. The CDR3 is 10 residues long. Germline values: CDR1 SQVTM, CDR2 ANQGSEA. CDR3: CSARVTEAFF. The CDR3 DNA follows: TGCAGCGCACGGGTAACTGAAGCTTTCTTT. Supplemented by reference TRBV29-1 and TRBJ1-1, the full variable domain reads SAVISQKPSRDICQRGTSLTIQCQVDSQVTMMFWYRQQPGQSLTLIATANQGSEATYESGFVIDKFPISRPNLTFSTLTVSNMSPEDSSIYLCSARVTEAFFGQGTRLTVV.

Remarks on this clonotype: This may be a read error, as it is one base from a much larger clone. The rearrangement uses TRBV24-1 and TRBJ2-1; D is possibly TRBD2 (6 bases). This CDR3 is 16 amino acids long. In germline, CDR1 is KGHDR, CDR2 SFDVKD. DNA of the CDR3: TGTGCCACCAGTGGGCCGACCGGCGGGGTGAGCAATGAGCAGGTCTTC. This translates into CATSGPTGGVSNEQVF.

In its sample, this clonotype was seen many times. CDR3: CAWSVNTMNTEAFF. CDR3 sequence (DNA): TGTGCCTGGAGTGTTAACACAATGAACACTGAAGCTTTCTTT. The chain combines TRBV30 with TRBJ1-1; D gene unclear. Looked up from germline, CDR1 is GTSNPN and CDR2 is SVGIG (reference sequence). This CDR3 spans 14 amino acids. V was shortened by 0 bases and J by 0 bases, with 8 bases between the two germline ends.

This chain's CDR3 is CASSIWTGGWETQYF. DNA for the CDR3: TGCGCCAGCAGCATTTGGACAGGGGGCTGGGAGACCCAGTACTTC. This chain uses TRBV5-1 with TRBJ2-5, with TRBD1 matching over 11 bases. The V gene's germline CDR1 is SGHRS and CDR2 YFSETQ. Losses at the gene ends were 4 bases for V and 5 bases for J; bases not matched to a gene: 7. This CDR3 has 15 amino acids.

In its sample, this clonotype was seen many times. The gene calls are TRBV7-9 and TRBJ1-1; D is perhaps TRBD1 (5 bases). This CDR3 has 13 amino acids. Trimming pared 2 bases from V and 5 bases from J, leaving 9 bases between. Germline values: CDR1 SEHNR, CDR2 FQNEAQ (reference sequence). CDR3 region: CASSLPGRTEAFF. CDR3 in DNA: TGTGCCAGCAGCTTACCAGGGCGGACTGAAGCTTTCTTT.

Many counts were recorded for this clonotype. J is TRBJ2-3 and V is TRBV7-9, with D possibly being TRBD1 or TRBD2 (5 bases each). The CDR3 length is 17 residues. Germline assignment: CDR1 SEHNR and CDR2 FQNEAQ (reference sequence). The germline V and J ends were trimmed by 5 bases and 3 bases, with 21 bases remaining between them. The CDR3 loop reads CASSTTGTAFPTDTQYF. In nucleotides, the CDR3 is TGTGCCAGCAGCACTACCGGGACCGCCTTCCCAACAGATACGCAGTATTTT. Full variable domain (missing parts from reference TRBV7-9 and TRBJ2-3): DTGVSQNPRHKITKRGQNVTFRCDPISEHNRLYWYRQTLGQGPEFLTYFQNEAQLEKSRLLSDRFSAERPKGSFSTLEIQRTEQGDSAMYLCASSTTGTAFPTDTQYFGPGTRLTVL.

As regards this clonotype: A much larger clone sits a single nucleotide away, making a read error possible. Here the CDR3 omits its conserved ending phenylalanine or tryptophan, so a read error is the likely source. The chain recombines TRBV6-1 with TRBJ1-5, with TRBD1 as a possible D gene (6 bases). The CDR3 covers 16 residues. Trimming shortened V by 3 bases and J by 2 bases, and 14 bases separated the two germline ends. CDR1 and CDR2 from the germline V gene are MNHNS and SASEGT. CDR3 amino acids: CASSEGSGVGNQPQHL. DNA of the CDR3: TGTGCCAGCAGTGAGGGTTCAGGGGTTGGCAATCAGCCCCAGCATCTT.

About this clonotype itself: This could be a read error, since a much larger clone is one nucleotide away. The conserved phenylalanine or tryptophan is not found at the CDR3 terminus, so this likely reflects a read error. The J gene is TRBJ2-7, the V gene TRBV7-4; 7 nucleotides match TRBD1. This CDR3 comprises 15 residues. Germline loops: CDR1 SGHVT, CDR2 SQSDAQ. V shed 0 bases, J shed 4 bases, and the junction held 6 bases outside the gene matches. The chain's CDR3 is CASSLATGDRYEQYI. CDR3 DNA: TGTGCCAGCAGCTTAGCAACAGGGGATCGGTACGAGCAGTACATC.

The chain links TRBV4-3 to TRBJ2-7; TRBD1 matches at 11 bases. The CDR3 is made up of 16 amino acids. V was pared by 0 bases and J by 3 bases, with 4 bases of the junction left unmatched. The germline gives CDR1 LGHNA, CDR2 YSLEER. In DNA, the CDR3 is TGCGCCAGCAGCCAAGATCGGACAGGGGGCATCTACGAGCAGTACTTC. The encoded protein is CASSQDRTGGIYEQYF.

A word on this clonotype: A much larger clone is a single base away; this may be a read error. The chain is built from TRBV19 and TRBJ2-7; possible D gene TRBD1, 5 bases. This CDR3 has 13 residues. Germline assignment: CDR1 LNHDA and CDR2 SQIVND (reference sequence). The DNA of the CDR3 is TGTGTCAGTTCTGCGACAGTTTCCTACGAGCAGTACTTC. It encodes CVSSATVSYEQYF.

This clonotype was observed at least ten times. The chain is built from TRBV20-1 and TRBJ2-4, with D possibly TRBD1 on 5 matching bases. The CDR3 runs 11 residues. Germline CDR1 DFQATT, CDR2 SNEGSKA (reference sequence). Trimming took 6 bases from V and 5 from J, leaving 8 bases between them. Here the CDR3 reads CSAGPENIQYF. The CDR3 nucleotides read TGCAGTGCGGGGCCCGAAAACATTCAGTACTTC.

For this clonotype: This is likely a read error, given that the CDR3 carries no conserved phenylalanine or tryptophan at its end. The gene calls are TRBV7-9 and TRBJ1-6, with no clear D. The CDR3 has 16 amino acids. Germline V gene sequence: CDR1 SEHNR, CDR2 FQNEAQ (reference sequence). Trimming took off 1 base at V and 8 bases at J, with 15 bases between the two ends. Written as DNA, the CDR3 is TGTGCCAGCAGCTTAGGGGCAGCCTCCGGGTATTCACCCCTCCACCTT. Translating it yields CASSLGAASGYSPLHL.

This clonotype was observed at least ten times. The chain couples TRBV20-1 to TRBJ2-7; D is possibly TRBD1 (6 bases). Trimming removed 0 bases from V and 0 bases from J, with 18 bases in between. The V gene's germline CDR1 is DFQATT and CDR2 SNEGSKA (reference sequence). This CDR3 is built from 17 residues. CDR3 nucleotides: TGCAGTGCTAGAGATTCCACCCCCTGGGACACCTCCTACGAGCAGTACTTC. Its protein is CSARDSTPWDTSYEQYF.

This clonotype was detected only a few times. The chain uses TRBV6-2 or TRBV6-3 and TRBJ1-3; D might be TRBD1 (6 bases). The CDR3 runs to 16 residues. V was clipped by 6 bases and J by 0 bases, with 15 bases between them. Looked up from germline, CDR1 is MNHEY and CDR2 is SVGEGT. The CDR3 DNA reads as TGTGCCAGCAGCCCTAACCGGGACAACTCTGGAAACACCATATATTTT. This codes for CASSPNRDNSGNTIYF.

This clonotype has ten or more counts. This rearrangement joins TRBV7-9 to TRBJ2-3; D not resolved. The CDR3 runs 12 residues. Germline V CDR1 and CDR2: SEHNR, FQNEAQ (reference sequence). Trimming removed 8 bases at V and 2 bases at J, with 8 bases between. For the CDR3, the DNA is TGTGCCAGCGGTGACAACACAGATACGCAGTATTTT. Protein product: CASGDNTDTQYF.

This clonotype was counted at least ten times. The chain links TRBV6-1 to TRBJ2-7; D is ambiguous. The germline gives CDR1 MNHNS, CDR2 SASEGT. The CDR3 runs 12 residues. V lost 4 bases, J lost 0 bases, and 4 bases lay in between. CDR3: CASSVSSYEQYF. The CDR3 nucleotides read TGTGCCAGCAGTGTCAGCTCCTACGAGCAGTACTTC.

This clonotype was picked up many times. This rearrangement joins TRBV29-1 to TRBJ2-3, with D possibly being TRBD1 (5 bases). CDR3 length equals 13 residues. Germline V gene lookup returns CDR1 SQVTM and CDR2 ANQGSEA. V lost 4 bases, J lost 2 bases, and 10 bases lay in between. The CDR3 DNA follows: TGCAGCGTTGGGCACAGGAACACAGATACGCAGTATTTT. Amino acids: CSVGHRNTDTQYF.

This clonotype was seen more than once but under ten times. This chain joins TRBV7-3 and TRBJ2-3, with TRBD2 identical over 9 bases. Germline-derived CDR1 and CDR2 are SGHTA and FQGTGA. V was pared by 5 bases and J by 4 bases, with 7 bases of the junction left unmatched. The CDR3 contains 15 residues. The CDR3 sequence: CASSNSGSGSDTQYF. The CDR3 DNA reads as TGTGCCAGCAGCAATAGCGGGAGCGGGTCAGATACGCAGTATTTT.